The clone carrying this T cell receptor (beta chain) was detected a few times. The antigen is not known. This entry is derived from a study of glioma-infiltrating T cells. Study findings and constraints: CDR3 overlap between tissue and blood was very small. Gliomas, especially low-grade, showed above-expected tissue-blood divergence; non-neoplastic patients showed below.

Using RNA template, CDR3s of TCR alpha and beta were amplified with iRepertoire arm-PCR. Input was roughly 95-400 ng of tissue mRNA or PBMC total RNA. Each CDR3 protein gets one entry after TCRdb re-called the multiplex PCR reads with MiXCR. The table records about 130,000 distinct CDR3 sequences, 24% of them present only once. The sequence came from a human donor with low-grade glioma or glioblastoma, undergoing nonglioma brain surgery, or in good health (not recorded which). Sequenced input: glioma tissue, nonneoplastic brain tissue, or PBMCs (not recorded which).

The CDR3: CASSLKDRGNEQFF. The CDR3 DNA reads TGTGCCAGCAGCTTAAAGGACAGGGGGAATGAGCAGTTCTTC. V and J are TRBV11-1 and TRBJ2-1, with TRBD1 matching 10 bases. The length of the CDR3 is 14 residues. The J segment lost 7 bases and the V segment lost 2 bases, leaving 2 bases of the junction unmatched. CDR1 is SGHAT, CDR2 FQDESV, per germline (reference sequence).